This T cell receptor (beta chain) was recovered during a study of OX40 agonist ivuxolimab in advanced cancers. Clones were read by immunoSEQ multiplex PCR, and TCRdb kept only the in-frame ones, dropping some. In the table there are some 60,000 clones, 75% to 95% of which are singletons. The origin of this receptor is an adult with an advanced solid tumor such as melanoma, head and neck, liver or kidney cancer. The sequences come from CD4+ or CD8+ T cells sorted from blood, collected in a trial of the OX40 agonist ivuxolimab.

The CDR3 DNA follows: TGTGCCAGCAGCTTAGTTTCCGGGGCCCTTTTCTATGGCTACACCTTC. Its translation is CASSLVSGALFYGYTF. This rearrangement joins TRBV7-2 to TRBJ1-2, with a tentative D call TRBD1 (5 bases). The germline V gene encodes CDR1 SGHTA and CDR2 FQGNSA. The CDR3 is 16 residues long. Trimming left V 1 base short and J 4 bases short, with 16 bases between.